This T cell receptor (beta chain) was identified during a study of breast tumors, draining lymph nodes, adjacent tissues. The table lists this clonotype with many counts. TCRdb used MiXCR to reprocess the multiplex PCR reads, holding one entry per CDR3 protein. The profile shows some 130,000 distinct CDR3 sequences, just under 20% of them singletons. Breast cancer patients provided tissue from their axillary draining lymph nodes. V lost 0 bases and J lost 10, with 10 bases in between. CDR1 is SGHAT, CDR2 FQNNGV, per germline. This CDR3 region has 14 residues. This rearrangement joins TRBV11-2 to TRBJ1-6, with D unresolved. Sequenced: axillary lymph node tissue. The receptor was derived from a female donor with breast cancer. Some clones in this sample may be carry-over from other donors' samples. The CDR3 sequence is CASSLDPPPSPLHF. CDR3 nucleotide sequence: TGTGCCAGCAGCTTAGATCCACCGCCATCACCCCTCCACTTT.